This T cell receptor (beta chain) was sequenced in a study of blood T cells in healthy people across ages. Study observations and caveats: With naive T cell percentage, TCR beta diversity showed a strong correlation.

A second PCR of about 7 to 12 cycles used a sample-barcoded 5' primer and a J-beta primer mix. TCRdb reprocessed the 5' RACE reads with MiXCR, giving one entry per CDR3 protein. The sample lists approximately 900,000 distinct CDR3 sequences, under 50% occurring once. This clonotype was found a few times. Its antigen is undetermined. Donors gave 8.5 to 10 milliliters of peripheral blood apiece. CDR3 length: 12 amino acids. Germline lookup yields CDR1 SQVTM and CDR2 ANQGSEA. V lost 2 bases and J 4 bases, leaving 8 bases between the germline ends. This TCR derives from a man aged 25 to 40 in good health. J is TRBJ1-2 and V is TRBV29-1; a weak D match, TRBD1 (5 bases). What was sequenced was blood. CDR3 in amino acids: CSVEQGTYGYTF. The CDR3 DNA sequence: TGCAGCGTTGAACAGGGAACCTATGGCTACACCTTC. Based on the CDR3 plus reference TRBV29-1 and TRBJ1-2, the full variable domain is SAVISQKPSRDICQRGTSLTIQCQVDSQVTMMFWYRQQPGQSLTLIATANQGSEATYESGFVIDKFPISRPNLTFSTLTVSNMSPEDSSIYLCSVEQGTYGYTFGSGTRLTVV.